Sequencing of this T cell receptor beta chain was carried out in a study of blood T cell repertoires in COVID-19 (dated by TCRdb to 2018 to 2020). At the level of the whole study: Collaborator samples came from the United States, Italy and Spain and covered acute and convalescent phases of COVID-19. Where available, HLA class I and class II types were obtained from metadata supplied by the sample provider rather than from assay-based typing. The material from the prospective study consisted of cDNA or gDNA derived from T cells, B-cell-depleted T cells, or PBMCs. The repertoires were released in a freely available public database meant as a resource for research on the immune response to SARS-CoV-2. Subjects who had been exposed to COVID-19, were actively infected with it, or had recovered from it provided the deeply sampled blood TCRbeta repertoires that made up the dataset. The samples were drawn from the first 160 participants of the ongoing ImmuneRACE study and from some 1,300 subjects provided by 6 global collaborators. A de-identified subject ID, COVID-19 status, age in years and sex were almost always included in the sample metadata. Results the study describes overall, beyond this receptor: The amount of clinical and demographic metadata varied by source and participant and was provided uncurated.

This clone was picked up one time. The clone's antigen remains unknown. No base quality information exists; no much larger clone differs at one position. The CDR3, from cysteine to phenylalanine, totals 15 residues. CDR3 DNA is the only sequence kept; it has 45 bases, read in frame from the first base. At the junction V is shortened by 10 bases and J by 0 bases; bases outside the gene matches: 8. The germline V gene (reference sequence) sets CDR1 to LNHDA and CDR2 to SQIVND. Participants in the prospective study were aged roughly 18 to 89 years, lived in 20 to 25 United States geographic areas, and enrolled through a virtual design. To assign participants to cohorts, the prospective study relied on clinical history that participants themselves reported in a screening survey and a study questionnaire. Each participant in the prospective study had whole blood, serum and a nasopharyngeal or oropharyngeal swab collected by mobile phlebotomists. Additional blood draws and questionnaires over an approximately two-month period could optionally be provided by prospective study participants. Prospective study blood samples were shipped either frozen or at room temperature before DNA extraction.

TCRbeta CDR3 regions were amplified from genomic DNA using the immunoSEQ Assay, a bias-controlled multiplex PCR. The published analysis was carried out like this. The number of nucleated cells in each sample was estimated by amplification of reference gene primers within the assay. Sequence reads were collapsed and filtered to measure the absolute abundance of every unique TCRbeta CDR3 rearrangement. For each sample, productive Simpson clonality was calculated as the square root of Simpson's diversity index over productive rearrangements. TCRdb stores this immuneACCESS table with in-frame sequences only. Part of the clones is absent; in the studies checked, under half of the shortfall reflects unresolved V genes, and no reason is known for the rest. V, J and clone size derive from that table, while D and trimming were established from the DNA sequence. This sample has hundreds of thousands of clones in its table, and around 90% of those were observed once. Of the sample, less than 2% is held by the ten largest clones.

The clonotype originates from a woman between 18 and 30 years old with acute COVID-19. Specimen: PBMCs or T cells enriched from blood (not recorded which). The rearranged chain carries TRBV19 and TRBJ1-5, with 8 bases in between that match TRBD1. The DNA sequence reads TGTGCCACCAGGACAGGGATATATAGCAATCAGCCCCAGCATTTT. Translated, it reads CATRTGIYSNQPQHF.